This T cell receptor (beta chain) was sequenced during a study of cytomegalovirus exposure and HLA in healthy donors. Study-level points and caveats: Reports described diagnosis of cytomegalovirus status by the classifier as highly specific and sensitive. Later analysis placed DRB1 highest and HLA-C lowest in TCR association rates, which differed by HLA locus. Over 150 TCR beta chains were listed as cytomegalovirus-associated.

Concerning this clone itself: Its antigen is not known.

The V end was cut by 7 bases, the J end by 8 bases, with 13 bases between. The CDR3 is 11 residues long. CDR1 is DFQATT and CDR2 is SNEGSKA in the germline V gene (reference sequence). PCR primers comprised 60 Vbeta and 13 Jbeta primers. Profiled with immunoSEQ multiplex PCR; TCRdb holds only in-frame clones, not every one. This table holds some 210,000 clones, 77% found once. Sequenced input: PBMCs. This clonotype originated in a woman aged 25 to 39 in good health and CMV-seropositive. V gene TRBV20-1 combines with J gene TRBJ2-3; D is perhaps TRBD1 (5 bases). The CDR3: CSVSTGATQYF. CDR3 bases: TGCAGTGTCTCAACTGGGGCTACGCAGTATTTT.